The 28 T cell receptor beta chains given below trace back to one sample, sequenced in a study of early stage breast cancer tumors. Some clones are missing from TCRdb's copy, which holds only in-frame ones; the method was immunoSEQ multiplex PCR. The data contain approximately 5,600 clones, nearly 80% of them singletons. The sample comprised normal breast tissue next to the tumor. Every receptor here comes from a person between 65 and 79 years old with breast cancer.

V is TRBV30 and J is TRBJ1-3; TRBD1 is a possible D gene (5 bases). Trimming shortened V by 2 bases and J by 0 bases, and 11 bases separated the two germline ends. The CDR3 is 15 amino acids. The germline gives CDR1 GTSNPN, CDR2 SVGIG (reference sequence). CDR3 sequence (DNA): TGTGCCTGGAGTCCCGGACACCACTCTGGAAACACCATATATTTT. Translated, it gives CAWSPGHHSGNTIYF.

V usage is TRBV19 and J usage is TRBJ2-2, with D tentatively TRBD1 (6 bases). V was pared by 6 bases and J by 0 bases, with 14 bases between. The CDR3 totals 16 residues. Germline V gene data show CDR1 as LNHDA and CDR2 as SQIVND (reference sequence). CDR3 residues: CASRDRSSPNTGELFF. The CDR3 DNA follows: TGTGCCAGTAGGGACAGAAGTTCTCCGAACACCGGGGAGCTGTTTTTT.

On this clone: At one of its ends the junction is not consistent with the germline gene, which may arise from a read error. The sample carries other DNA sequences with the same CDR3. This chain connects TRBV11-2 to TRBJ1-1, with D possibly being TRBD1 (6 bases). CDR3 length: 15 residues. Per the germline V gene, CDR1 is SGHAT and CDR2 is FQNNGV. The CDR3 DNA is TGTGCCAGCAGCCAAACAGGGCTTTGGAACACTGAAGCTTTTTTT. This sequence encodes CASSQTGLWNTEAFF.

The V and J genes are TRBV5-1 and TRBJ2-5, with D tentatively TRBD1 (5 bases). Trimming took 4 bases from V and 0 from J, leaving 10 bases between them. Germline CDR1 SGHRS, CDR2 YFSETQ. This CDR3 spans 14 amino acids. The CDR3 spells CASSVDSYQETQYF. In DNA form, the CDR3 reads TGCGCCAGCAGCGTAGACAGCTACCAAGAGACCCAGTACTTC.

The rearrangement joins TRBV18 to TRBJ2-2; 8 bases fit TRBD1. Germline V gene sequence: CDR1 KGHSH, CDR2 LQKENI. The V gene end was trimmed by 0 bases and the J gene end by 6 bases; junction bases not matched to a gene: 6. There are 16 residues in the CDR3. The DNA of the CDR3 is TGTGCCAGCTCACCACCGAGTCAGGGGGCGGCCGGGGAGCTGTTTTTT. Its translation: CASSPPSQGAAGELFF. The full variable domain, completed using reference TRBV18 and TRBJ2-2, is NAGVMQNPRHLVRRRGQEARLRCSPMKGHSHVYWYRQLPEEGLKFMVYLQKENIIDESGMPKERFSAEFPKEGPSILRIQQVVRGDSAAYFCASSPPSQGAAGELFFGEGSRLTVL.

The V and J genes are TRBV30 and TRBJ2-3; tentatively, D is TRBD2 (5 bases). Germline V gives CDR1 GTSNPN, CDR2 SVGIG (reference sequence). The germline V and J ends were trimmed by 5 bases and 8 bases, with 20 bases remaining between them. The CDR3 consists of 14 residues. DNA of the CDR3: TGTGCCTGGGATGATGTCGGGATGACCGGTACGCAGTATTTT. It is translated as CAWDDVGMTGTQYF.

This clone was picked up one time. CDR3 region: CAWSVAGSSYEQYF. For the CDR3, the DNA is TGTGCCTGGAGTGTAGCGGGGTCCTCCTACGAGCAGTACTTC. This chain uses TRBV30 with TRBJ2-7; 7 bases map to TRBD2. The CDR3 contains 14 residues. Germline trimming cut 0 bases from V and 0 bases from J; bases unmatched to any gene: 2. The germline V gene has CDR1 GTSNPN and CDR2 SVGIG (reference sequence).

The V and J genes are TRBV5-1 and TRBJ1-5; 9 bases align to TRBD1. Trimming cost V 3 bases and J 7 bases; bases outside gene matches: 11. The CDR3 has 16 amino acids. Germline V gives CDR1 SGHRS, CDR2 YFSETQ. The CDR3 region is CASSYTGQGLGQPQHF. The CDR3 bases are TGCGCCAGCAGCTATACGGGACAGGGATTAGGACAGCCCCAGCATTTT.

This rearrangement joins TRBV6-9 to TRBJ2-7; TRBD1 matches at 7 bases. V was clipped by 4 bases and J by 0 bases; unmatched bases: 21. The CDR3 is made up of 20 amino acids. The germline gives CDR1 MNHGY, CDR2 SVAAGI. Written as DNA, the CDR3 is TGTGCCAGCAGTTTTAACAGGGGCCCAGGCGAGAGAAAGAGCTCCTACGAGCAGTACTTC. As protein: CASSFNRGPGERKSSYEQYF.

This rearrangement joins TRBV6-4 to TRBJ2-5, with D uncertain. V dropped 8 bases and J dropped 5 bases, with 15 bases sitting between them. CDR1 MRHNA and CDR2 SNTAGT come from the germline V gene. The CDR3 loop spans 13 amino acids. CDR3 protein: CASAADPEETQYF. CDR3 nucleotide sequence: TGTGCCAGCGCGGCGGATCCTGAGGAGACCCAGTACTTC.

This CDR3 reads CASSYAGTSPYEQYF. The DNA of the CDR3 is TGTGCCAGCAGTTACGCCGGGACTAGCCCCTACGAGCAGTACTTC. This chain joins TRBV6-5 and TRBJ2-7, with 9 bases aligning to TRBD2. The CDR3 runs to 15 residues. Germline V gives CDR1 MNHEY, CDR2 SVGAGI. Trimming took 2 bases from V and 2 from J; bases not matched to a gene: 4.

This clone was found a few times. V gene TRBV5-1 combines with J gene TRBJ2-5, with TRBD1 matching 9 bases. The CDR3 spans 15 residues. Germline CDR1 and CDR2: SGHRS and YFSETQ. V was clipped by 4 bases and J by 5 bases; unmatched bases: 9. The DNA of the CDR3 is TGCGCCAGCAGCCAAAGGACAGGGGAGGGTGAGACCCAGTACTTC. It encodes CASSQRTGEGETQYF. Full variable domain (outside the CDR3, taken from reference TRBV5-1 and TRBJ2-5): KAGVTQTPRYLIKTRGQQVTLSCSPISGHRSVSWYQQTPGQGLQFLFEYFSETQRNKGNFPGRFSGRQFSNSRSEMNVSTLELGDSALYLCASSQRTGEGETQYFGPGTRLLVL.

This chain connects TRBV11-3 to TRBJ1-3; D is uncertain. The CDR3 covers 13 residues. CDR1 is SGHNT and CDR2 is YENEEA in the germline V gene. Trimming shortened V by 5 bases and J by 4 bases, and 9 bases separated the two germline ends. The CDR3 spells CASSLPGGNTIYF. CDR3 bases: TGTGCCAGCAGCCTACCGGGAGGAAACACCATATATTTT.

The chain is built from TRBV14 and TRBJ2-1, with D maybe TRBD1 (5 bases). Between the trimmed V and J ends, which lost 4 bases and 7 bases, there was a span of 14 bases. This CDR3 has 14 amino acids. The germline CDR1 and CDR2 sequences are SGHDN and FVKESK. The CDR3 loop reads CASSRNQGKNEQFF. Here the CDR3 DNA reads TGTGCCAGCAGCCGTAACCAGGGCAAAAATGAGCAGTTCTTC.

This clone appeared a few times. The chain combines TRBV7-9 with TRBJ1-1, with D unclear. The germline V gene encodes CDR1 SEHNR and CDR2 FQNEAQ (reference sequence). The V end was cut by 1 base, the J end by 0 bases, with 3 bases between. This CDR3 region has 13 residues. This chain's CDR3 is CASSLVLNTEAFF. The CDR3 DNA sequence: TGTGCCAGCAGCTTAGTCTTGAACACTGAAGCTTTCTTT. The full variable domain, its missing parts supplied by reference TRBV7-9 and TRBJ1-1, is DTGVSQNPRHKITKRGQNVTFRCDPISEHNRLYWYRQTLGQGPEFLTYFQNEAQLEKSRLLSDRFSAERPKGSFSTLEIQRTEQGDSAMYLCASSLVLNTEAFFGQGTRLTVV.

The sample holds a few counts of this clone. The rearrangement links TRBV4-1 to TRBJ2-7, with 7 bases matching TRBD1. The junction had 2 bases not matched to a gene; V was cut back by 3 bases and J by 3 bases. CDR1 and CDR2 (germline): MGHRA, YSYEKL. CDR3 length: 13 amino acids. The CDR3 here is CASSQPGGYEQYF. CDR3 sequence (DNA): TGCGCCAGCAGCCAGCCAGGGGGCTACGAGCAGTACTTC.

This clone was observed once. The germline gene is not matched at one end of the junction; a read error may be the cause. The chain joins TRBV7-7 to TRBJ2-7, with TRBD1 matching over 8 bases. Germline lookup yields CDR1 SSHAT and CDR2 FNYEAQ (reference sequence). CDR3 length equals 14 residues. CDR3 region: CASSPGGLNYEQYF. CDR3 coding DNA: TGTGCTAGCAGTCCAGGGGGCTTAAACTACGAGCAGTACTTC.

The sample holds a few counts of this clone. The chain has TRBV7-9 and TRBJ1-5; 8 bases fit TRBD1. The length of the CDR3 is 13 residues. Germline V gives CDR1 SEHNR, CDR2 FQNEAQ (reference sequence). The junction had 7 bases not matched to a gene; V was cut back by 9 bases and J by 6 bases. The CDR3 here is CASAGQGRQPQHF. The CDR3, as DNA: TGTGCCAGTGCCGGACAGGGTCGTCAGCCCCAGCATTTT.

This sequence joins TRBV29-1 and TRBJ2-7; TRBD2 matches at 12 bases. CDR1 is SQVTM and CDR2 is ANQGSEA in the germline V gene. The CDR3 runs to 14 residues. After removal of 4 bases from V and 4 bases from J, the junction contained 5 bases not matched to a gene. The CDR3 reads CSVARLAGVYEQYF. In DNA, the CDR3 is TGCAGCGTTGCGCGACTAGCGGGAGTATACGAGCAGTACTTC.

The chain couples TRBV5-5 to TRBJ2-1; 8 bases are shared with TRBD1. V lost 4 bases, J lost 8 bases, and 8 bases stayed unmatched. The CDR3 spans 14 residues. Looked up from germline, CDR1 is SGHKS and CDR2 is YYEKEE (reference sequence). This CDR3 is CASSIGQGRDEQFF. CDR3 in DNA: TGTGCCAGCAGCATCGGACAGGGTCGGGATGAGCAGTTCTTC.

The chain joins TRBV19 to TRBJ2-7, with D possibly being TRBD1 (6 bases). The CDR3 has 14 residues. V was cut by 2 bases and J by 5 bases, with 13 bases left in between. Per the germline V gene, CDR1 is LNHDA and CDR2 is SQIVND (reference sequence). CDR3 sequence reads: CASSINRAVDEQYF. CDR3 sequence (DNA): TGTGCCAGTAGTATAAACAGGGCGGTAGACGAGCAGTACTTC.

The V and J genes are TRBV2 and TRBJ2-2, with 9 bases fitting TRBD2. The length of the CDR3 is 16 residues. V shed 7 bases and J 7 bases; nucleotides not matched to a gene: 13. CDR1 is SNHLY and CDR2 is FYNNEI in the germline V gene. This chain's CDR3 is CASKPRAGGFDGELFF. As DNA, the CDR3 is TGTGCCAGCAAGCCCCGAGCGGGAGGTTTTGACGGGGAGCTGTTTTTT.

The CDR3 DNA reads as TGCGCCAGCAGCTCCCGATCCCTAGAGGGTTCACCCCTCCACTTT. It specifies CASSSRSLEGSPLHF. This chain connects TRBV5-1 to TRBJ1-6; D is undetermined. Germline V gene sequence: CDR1 SGHRS, CDR2 YFSETQ. V lost 3 bases and J lost 9, with 16 bases in between. The CDR3 extends over 15 amino acids.

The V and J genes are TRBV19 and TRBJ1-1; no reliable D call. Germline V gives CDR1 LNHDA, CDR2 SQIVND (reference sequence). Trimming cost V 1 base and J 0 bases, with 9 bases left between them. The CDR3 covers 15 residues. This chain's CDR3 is CASSIANSLNTEAFF. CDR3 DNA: TGTGCCAGTAGTATAGCAAACAGCTTGAACACTGAAGCTTTCTTT.

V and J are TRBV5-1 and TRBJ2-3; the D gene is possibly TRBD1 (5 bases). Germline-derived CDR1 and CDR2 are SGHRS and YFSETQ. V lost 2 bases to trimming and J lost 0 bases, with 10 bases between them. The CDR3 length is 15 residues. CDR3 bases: TGCGCCAGCAGCTTAGGGGTTCAGAGCACAGATACGCAGTATTTT. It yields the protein CASSLGVQSTDTQYF.

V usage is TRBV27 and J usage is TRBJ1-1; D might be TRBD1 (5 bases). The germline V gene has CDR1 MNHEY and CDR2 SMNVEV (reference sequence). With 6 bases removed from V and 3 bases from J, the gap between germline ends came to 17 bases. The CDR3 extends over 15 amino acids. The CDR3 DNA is TGTGCCAGCAGGGCGTGGGGAGGGGCCCACACTGAAGCTTTCTTT. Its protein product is CASRAWGGAHTEAFF.

The CDR3 sequence is CSAQTGFWQYF. The CDR3 bases are TGCAGCGCCCAGACAGGGTTTTGGCAGTACTTC. This chain uses TRBV29-1 with TRBJ2-7; 7 positions agree with TRBD1. The junction had 9 bases not matched to a gene; V was cut back by 7 bases and J by 9 bases. The germline gives CDR1 SQVTM, CDR2 ANQGSEA. This CDR3 has 11 amino acids.

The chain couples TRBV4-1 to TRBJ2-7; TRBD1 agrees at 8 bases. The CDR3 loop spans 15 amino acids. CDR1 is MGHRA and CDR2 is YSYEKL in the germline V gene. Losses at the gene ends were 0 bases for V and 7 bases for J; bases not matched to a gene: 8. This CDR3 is CASSQEGQGLREQYF. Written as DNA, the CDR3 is TGCGCCAGCAGCCAAGAAGGACAGGGCCTAAGGGAGCAGTACTTC.